Each of the 2 T cell receptor beta chains below was sequenced from the same sample in a study of blood T cell repertoires in COVID-19. Method: immunoSEQ multiplex PCR; TCRdb's copy keeps in-frame clones and lacks some. This table has 310,000 or so clones, approximately 83% appearing once. The sample comprised peripheral blood. Every receptor here comes from a woman under 40 who had recovered from COVID-19.

The chain joins TRBV18 to TRBJ1-6, with TRBD1 matching 7 bases. CDR3 length: 16 residues. Germline V gene data show CDR1 as KGHSH and CDR2 as LQKENI. Losses at the gene ends were 5 bases for V and 3 bases for J; bases not matched to a gene: 7. Here the CDR3 DNA reads TGTGCCAGCTCAGTAACTACAGGGGACTATAATTCACCCCTCCACTTT. Residues: CASSVTTGDYNSPLHF.

The table lists this clone with a count of one. The J gene is TRBJ2-5, the V gene TRBV23-1, with TRBD2 matching 13 bases. TRBV23-1 is an ORF, and what it does is uncertain. CDR3 size: 16 residues. Trimming took 6 bases from V and 3 from J; bases not matched to a gene: 7. CDR3 in DNA: TGCGCCAGCAGACTGGGACTAGCGGGGAGAGAAGAGACCCAGTACTTC. It yields the protein CASRLGLAGREETQYF.